This T cell receptor (beta chain) emerged from a study of cytomegalovirus exposure and HLA in healthy donors. Sequencing was performed with immunoSEQ multiplex PCR; in TCRdb, only in-frame clones are kept and a portion is missing. The data hold 200,000 to 250,000 clones, with around 80% observed a single time. Remarks on this clone: Antigen unknown.

The CDR3 runs 15 residues. The germline V and J ends were trimmed by 2 bases and 5 bases, with 15 bases remaining between them. The germline gives CDR1 MNHNY, CDR2 SVGAGI (reference sequence). Study-level results: According to a subsequent analysis, TCR clusters from the first cohort were inclined to appear together in the 110 or so validation repertoires.

J is TRBJ1-1 and V is TRBV6-6; no clear D gene. The sequencing sample was made of PBMCs. This TCR was sampled from a woman younger than 45 in good health and CMV-seropositive. CDR3 sequence (DNA): TGTGCCAGCAGTTACCCTCATGAGGGCGGTACTGAAGCTTTCTTT. This encodes CASSYPHEGGTEAFF.